Listed here are 18 T cell receptor beta chains from one sample, sequenced in a study of cytomegalovirus exposure and HLA in healthy donors. Primers: 60 Vbeta forward and 13 Jbeta reverse. Clones were read by immunoSEQ multiplex PCR, and TCRdb kept only the in-frame ones, dropping some. The data hold about 120,000 clones, with around 73% observed a single time. Sample: PBMCs. These receptors all stem from a female donor in good health and CMV-seronegative.

This clone was found a few times. This chain joins TRBV5-4 and TRBJ2-5; a weak D match, TRBD1 (6 bases). The CDR3 covers 15 residues. V dropped 4 bases and J dropped 2 bases, with 15 bases sitting between them. Germline V lookup: CDR1 SGHNT, CDR2 YYREEE (reference sequence). The CDR3 DNA is TGTGCCAGCAGCCCTAATGGAGGACAGCAAGAGACCCAGTACTTC. Its protein product is CASSPNGGQQETQYF.

V is TRBV6-6 and J is TRBJ2-1; D is perhaps TRBD2 (5 bases). V was cut by 0 bases and J by 12 bases, with 9 bases left in between. The CDR3 has 12 residues. The V gene's germline CDR1 is MNHNY and CDR2 SVGAGI (reference sequence). CDR3 bases: TGTGCCAGCAGTTACTCGAGCGGTGGGCAGTTCTTC. Translation gives CASSYSSGGQFF.

The V and J genes are TRBV7-9 and TRBJ2-2, with TRBD1 matching 11 bases. Per germline, CDR1 SEHNR and CDR2 FQNEAQ (reference sequence). The CDR3 runs 16 residues. Trimming at V came to 5 bases and at J to 5 bases, leaving 7 bases not matched to a gene. The CDR3 is CASSPGQGASTGELFF. The DNA for the CDR3 is TGTGCCAGCAGCCCCGGACAGGGGGCGTCTACCGGGGAGCTGTTTTTT.

Of note for this clone: At one boundary the junction diverges from the germline segment, which might be a read error. This chain uses TRBV11-2 with TRBJ1-4; no firm D call. CDR3 length: 19 amino acids. The germline gives CDR1 SGHAT, CDR2 FQNNGV. Here the CDR3 reads CASSLDTRRRRATNEKLLF. The CDR3 bases are TGTGCCAGCAGCTTAGATACTCGACGGAGACGTGCAACTAATGAAAAACTGCTTTTT.

This clone was recorded only once. CDR3 DNA: TGTGCCAGCAGTGAATCCCAGGACAGGGGTTGGGAGACCCAGTACTTC. Translating it yields CASSESQDRGWETQYF. The J gene is TRBJ2-5, the V gene TRBV6-1, with 9 bases that match TRBD1. The CDR3 is 16 amino acids. Germline V gives CDR1 MNHNS, CDR2 SASEGT. V lost 2 bases to trimming and J lost 5 bases; unmatched junction nucleotides: 9.

Only one count was recorded for this clone. V usage is TRBV30 and J usage is TRBJ2-3; TRBD2 is a possible D gene (5 bases). Germline CDR1 GTSNPN, CDR2 SVGIG (reference sequence). V was cut by 4 bases and J by 4 bases, with 18 bases left in between. This CDR3 region has 15 residues. CDR3: CAWTSVGPGADTQYF. CDR3 nucleotide sequence: TGTGCCTGGACCTCGGTAGGGCCCGGGGCAGATACGCAGTATTTT.

V and J are TRBV11-2 and TRBJ1-2; D gene uncertain. The CDR3 extends over 12 amino acids. Trimming removed 4 bases at V and 2 bases at J, with 5 bases between. Germline V gene lookup returns CDR1 SGHAT and CDR2 FQNNGV. CDR3 DNA: TGTGCCAGCAGCTCGGAGAACTATGGCTACACCTTC. Translation gives CASSSENYGYTF.

This chain links TRBV2 with TRBJ1-5; D is unresolved. The ends were cut back, 4 bases at V and 7 bases at J, with 8 bases in the middle. The CDR3 contains 12 residues. CDR1 is SNHLY, CDR2 FYNNEI, per germline. The CDR3 protein is CASSGAQQPQHF. The CDR3 DNA is TGTGCCAGCAGTGGGGCCCAGCAGCCCCAGCATTTT.

The chain uses TRBV6-5 and TRBJ1-6; D gene unclear. V dropped 4 bases and J dropped 7 bases, with 8 bases sitting between them. Germline V gene data show CDR1 as MNHEY and CDR2 as SVGAGI. This CDR3 is built from 13 residues. CDR3: CASSSQQNSPLHF. In DNA form, the CDR3 reads TGTGCCAGCAGTTCCCAACAGAATTCACCCCTCCACTTT.

The chain links TRBV10-3 to TRBJ2-1; TRBD1 agrees at 8 bases. Germline lookup yields CDR1 ENHRY and CDR2 SYGVKD. The CDR3 is 14 amino acids. J lost 12 bases, V lost 2 bases, and 9 bases had no gene match. This CDR3 reads CAISEQDRAQGQFF. The CDR3 DNA reads as TGTGCCATCAGTGAGCAGGACAGGGCCCAGGGGCAGTTCTTC.

Details on this clone: A junction end diverges from the germline sequence, so it may reflect a read error. The chain couples TRBV4-3 to TRBJ2-1; D remains unclear. The germline V gene encodes CDR1 LGHNA and CDR2 YSLEER. The CDR3 is made up of 15 amino acids. In DNA, the CDR3 is TGCGCCAGCAGGCAAGACCTTAGCTCCTACAATGAGCAGTTCTTC. Protein: CASRQDLSSYNEQFF.

This clone was seen just once. J is TRBJ2-7 and V is TRBV7-2; D possibly corresponds to TRBD1 (5 bases). The CDR3 is 13 residues long. V was pared by 2 bases and J by 3 bases, with 8 bases between. Germline CDR1 SGHTA, CDR2 FQGNSA. The CDR3: CASSLTGFYEQYF. In nucleotides, the CDR3 is TGTGCCAGCAGCTTAACAGGTTTCTACGAGCAGTACTTC.

CDR3 sequence reads: CASSFQGSAYNEQFF. CDR3 DNA sequence: TGTGCCAGCAGCTTTCAGGGGAGCGCCTACAATGAGCAGTTCTTC. The chain joins TRBV11-2 to TRBJ2-1, with D possibly TRBD1 on 6 matching bases. The CDR3 has 15 amino acids. CDR1 is SGHAT and CDR2 is FQNNGV in the germline V gene. The V end lost 3 bases, the J end lost 2 bases, and 11 bases lay between the germline ends.

The sample holds one count of this clone. The chain's CDR3 is CSAESGDDEKLFF. The CDR3 nucleotides are TGCAGCGCGGAATCAGGGGACGATGAAAAACTGTTTTTT. This chain joins TRBV29-1 and TRBJ1-4; the D gene is possibly TRBD1 (6 bases). The CDR3 is 13 amino acids. Trimming removed 7 bases from V and 6 bases from J, with 15 bases in between. Germline CDR1 reads SQVTM; CDR2 reads ANQGSEA.

CDR3 amino acids: CASSPGIYEQYF. The CDR3 nucleotides are TGTGCCAGCAGCCCCGGTATCTACGAGCAGTACTTC. The chain is built from TRBV7-2 and TRBJ2-7; no firm D call. There are 12 residues in the CDR3. Germline V lookup: CDR1 SGHTA, CDR2 FQGNSA. V was clipped by 5 bases and J by 3 bases, with 8 bases between them.

The J gene is TRBJ2-5, the V gene TRBV30, with TRBD2 matching over 7 bases. From germline, CDR1 is GTSNPN and CDR2 SVGIG (reference sequence). The CDR3 sequence is 13 residues long. V dropped 0 bases and J dropped 7; count of bases not matched to a gene: 5. The CDR3 sequence is CAWSVAGVGTQYF. CDR3 nucleotides: TGTGCCTGGAGTGTGGCGGGGGTTGGGACCCAGTACTTC.

CDR3 region: CASSEGQNNSPLHF. The CDR3 DNA follows: TGTGCCAGCAGCGAGGGACAGAATAATTCACCCCTCCACTTT. The V gene is TRBV5-4, the J gene TRBJ1-6; 7 bases agree with TRBD1. Germline CDR1 is SGHNT and CDR2 is YYREEE (reference sequence). The CDR3 has 14 residues. V lost 4 bases, J lost 5 bases, and 3 bases stayed unmatched.

The V and J genes are TRBV4-1 and TRBJ2-7; a weak D match, TRBD2 (6 bases). CDR1 is MGHRA and CDR2 is YSYEKL in the germline V gene. The V and J ends lost 0 bases and 2 bases respectively, with 11 bases between them. The CDR3 is 15 amino acids. The CDR3 nucleotides are TGCGCCAGCAGCCAAGACGTGGACTACGCCTACGAGCAGTACTTC. This encodes CASSQDVDYAYEQYF.